This entry concerns a single T cell receptor beta chain. The antigen remains undetermined. Germline lookup yields CDR1 SGHRS and CDR2 YFSETQ. There are 15 residues in the CDR3. The V end was cut by 2 bases, the J end by 2 bases, with 12 bases between. The protocol was immunoSEQ multiplex PCR, while the TCRdb copy is restricted to in-frame clones and leaves out a portion. In the table there are some 50,000 clones, 80% to 90% of which are singletons. This entry comes from a study of OX40 agonist ivuxolimab in advanced cancers. Study-wide context: Those enrolled were roughly 80% male, with a mean age of 60 years and ages from roughly 20 to 85. The eligibility criteria allowed prior anti-PD-1, anti-PD-L1 or anti-CTLA-4 therapy, and about 40% had some.

Findings and caveats of the study: Compared with others, partial responders at 0.1-3.0 mg/kg displayed clonal expansion among the lowest.

The TCR was taken from an adult with an advanced solid tumor such as melanoma, head and neck, liver or kidney cancer. This chain connects TRBV5-1 to TRBJ2-3, with TRBD2 as a possible D gene (6 bases). The sample here was CD4+ or CD8+ T cells sorted from blood, taken in a trial of the OX40 agonist ivuxolimab. The CDR3 DNA follows: TGCGCCAGCAGCTTTCAGGCGGGAAACACAGATACGCAGTATTTT. This sequence encodes CASSFQAGNTDTQYF.